A few counts support the clone carrying this T cell receptor beta chain. Its specificity is unknown. Germline V CDR1 and CDR2: SNHLY, FYNNEI. V lost 8 bases and J 6 bases, leaving 17 bases between the germline ends. The CDR3 covers 13 residues. Previously described methods and listed TCR primers produced bulk TCR libraries. TCRdb redid the calling of the PCR reads with MiXCR, one entry per CDR3 protein. Of approximately 500,000 distinct CDR3 sequences in the sample, about a fifth are singletons; the top ten hold around 0.86%. This specimen belongs to a study of molecular identifiers for immune sequencing clone quantification. The study, taken as a whole, reports: Detection of one spiked Jurkat cell's TCR RNA reportedly worked in 850,000 to 1,000,000 naive cells. In naive cells, under 1% of molecules belonged to clones above 20 RNA copies, against over 97% in effector cells.

The specimen was naive CD8+ T cells from blood, with Jurkat cell RNA spiked in. Noted subset: FACS-sorted CD8+CD4-CCR7+CD45RA+ naive T cells. This receptor was obtained from a human donor in good health. Some libraries in this study had Jurkat cell RNA spiked in. The chain uses TRBV2 and TRBJ2-7; tentative D call: TRBD2 (5 bases). CDR3: CASGPGNRVEQYF. CDR3 in DNA: TGTGCCAGCGGGCCCGGGAACCGGGTCGAGCAGTACTTC.